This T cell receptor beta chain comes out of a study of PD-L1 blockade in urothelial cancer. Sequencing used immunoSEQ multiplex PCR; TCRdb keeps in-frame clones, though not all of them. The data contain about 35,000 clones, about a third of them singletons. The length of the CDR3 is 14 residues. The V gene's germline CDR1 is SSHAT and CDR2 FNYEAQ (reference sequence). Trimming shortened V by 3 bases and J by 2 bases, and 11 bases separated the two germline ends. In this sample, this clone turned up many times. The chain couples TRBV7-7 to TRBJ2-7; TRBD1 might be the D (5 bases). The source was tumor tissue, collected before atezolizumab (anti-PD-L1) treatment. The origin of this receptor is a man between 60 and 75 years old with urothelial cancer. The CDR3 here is CASSLGQAPYEQYF. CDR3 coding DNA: TGTGCCAGCAGCTTGGGGCAGGCCCCCTACGAGCAGTACTTC.